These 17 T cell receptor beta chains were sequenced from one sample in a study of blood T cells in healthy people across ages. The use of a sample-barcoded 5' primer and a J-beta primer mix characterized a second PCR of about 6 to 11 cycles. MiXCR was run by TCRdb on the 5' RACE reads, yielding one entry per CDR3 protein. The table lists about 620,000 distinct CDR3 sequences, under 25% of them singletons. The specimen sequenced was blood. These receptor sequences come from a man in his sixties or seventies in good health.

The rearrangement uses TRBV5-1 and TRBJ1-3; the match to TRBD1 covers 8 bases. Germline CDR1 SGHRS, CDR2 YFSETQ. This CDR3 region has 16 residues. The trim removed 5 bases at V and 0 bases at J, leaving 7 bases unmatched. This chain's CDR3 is CASSNAGGYSGNTIYF. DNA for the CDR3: TGCGCCAGCAGTAACGCAGGGGGCTACTCTGGAAACACCATATATTTT.

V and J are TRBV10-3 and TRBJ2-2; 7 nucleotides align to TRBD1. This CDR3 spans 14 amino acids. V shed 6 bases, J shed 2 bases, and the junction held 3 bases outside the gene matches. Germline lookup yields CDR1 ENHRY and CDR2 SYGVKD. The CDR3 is CAIRGTVNTGELFF. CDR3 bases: TGTGCCATCAGGGGGACAGTAAACACCGGGGAGCTGTTTTTT.

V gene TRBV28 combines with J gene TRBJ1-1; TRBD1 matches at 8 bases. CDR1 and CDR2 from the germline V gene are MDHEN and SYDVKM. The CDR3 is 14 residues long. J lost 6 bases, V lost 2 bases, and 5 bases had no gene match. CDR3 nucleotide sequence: TGTGCCAGCAGTTTAGGACAGGGTTCTGCTGAAGCTTTCTTT. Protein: CASSLGQGSAEAFF.

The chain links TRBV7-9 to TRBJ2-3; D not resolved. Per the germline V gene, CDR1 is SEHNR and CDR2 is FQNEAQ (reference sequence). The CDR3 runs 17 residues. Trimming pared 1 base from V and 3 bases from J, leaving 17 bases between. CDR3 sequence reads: CASSLDGTSPGTDTQYF. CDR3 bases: TGTGCCAGCAGCTTAGATGGAACTTCGCCTGGGACAGATACGCAGTATTTT. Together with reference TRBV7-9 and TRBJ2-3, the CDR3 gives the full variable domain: DTGVSQNPRHKITKRGQNVTFRCDPISEHNRLYWYRQTLGQGPEFLTYFQNEAQLEKSRLLSDRFSAERPKGSFSTLEIQRTEQGDSAMYLCASSLDGTSPGTDTQYFGPGTRLTVL.

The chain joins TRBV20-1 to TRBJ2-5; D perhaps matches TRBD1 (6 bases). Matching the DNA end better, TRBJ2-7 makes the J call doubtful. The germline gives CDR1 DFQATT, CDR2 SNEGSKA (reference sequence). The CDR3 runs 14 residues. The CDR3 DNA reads TGCAGTGCTAGAGATATGGGACATCTATACGAGCAGTACTTC. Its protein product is CSARDMGHLYEQYF.

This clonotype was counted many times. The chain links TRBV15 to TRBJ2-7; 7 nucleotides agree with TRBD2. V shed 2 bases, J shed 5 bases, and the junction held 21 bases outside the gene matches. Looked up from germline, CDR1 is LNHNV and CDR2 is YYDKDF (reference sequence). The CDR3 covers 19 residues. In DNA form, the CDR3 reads TGTGCCACCAGCAGATTCGGGACGGACTATGCGGGAGACTCGGACGAGCAGTACTTC. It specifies CATSRFGTDYAGDSDEQYF.

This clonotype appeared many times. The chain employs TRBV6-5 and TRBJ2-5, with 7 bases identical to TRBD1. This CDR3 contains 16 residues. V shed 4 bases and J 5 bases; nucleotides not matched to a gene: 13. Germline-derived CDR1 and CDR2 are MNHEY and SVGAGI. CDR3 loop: CASSSTLTTGRETQYF. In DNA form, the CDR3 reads TGTGCCAGCAGTTCAACTCTCACGACAGGGCGCGAGACCCAGTACTTC.

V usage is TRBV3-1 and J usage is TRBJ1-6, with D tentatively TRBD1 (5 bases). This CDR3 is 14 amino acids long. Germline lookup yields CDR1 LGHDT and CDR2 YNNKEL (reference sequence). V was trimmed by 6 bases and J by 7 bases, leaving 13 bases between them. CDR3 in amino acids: CASRTGKGNSPLHF. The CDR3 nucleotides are TGTGCCAGCAGGACGGGTAAGGGGAATTCACCCCTCCACTTT.

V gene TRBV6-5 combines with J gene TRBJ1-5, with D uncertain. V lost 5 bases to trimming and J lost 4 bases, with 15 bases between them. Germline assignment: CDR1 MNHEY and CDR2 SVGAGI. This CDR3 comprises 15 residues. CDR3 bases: TGTGCCAGCAGTCGAGAAGGGAGCCTTAATCAGCCCCAGCATTTT. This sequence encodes CASSREGSLNQPQHF.

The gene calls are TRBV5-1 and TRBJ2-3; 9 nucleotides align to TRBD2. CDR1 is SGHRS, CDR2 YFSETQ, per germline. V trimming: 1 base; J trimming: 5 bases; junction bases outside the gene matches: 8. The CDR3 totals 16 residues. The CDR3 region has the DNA TGCGCCAGCAGCTTGCTGGCGGGAGGGCCGATAGATACGCAGTATTTT. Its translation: CASSLLAGGPIDTQYF.

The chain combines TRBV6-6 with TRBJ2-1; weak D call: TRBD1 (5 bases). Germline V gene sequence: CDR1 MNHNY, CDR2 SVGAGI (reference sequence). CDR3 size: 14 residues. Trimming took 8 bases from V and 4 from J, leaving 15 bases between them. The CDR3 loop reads CASYGLGAYNEQFF. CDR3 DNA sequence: TGTGCCAGCTACGGGCTAGGGGCATACAATGAGCAGTTCTTC.

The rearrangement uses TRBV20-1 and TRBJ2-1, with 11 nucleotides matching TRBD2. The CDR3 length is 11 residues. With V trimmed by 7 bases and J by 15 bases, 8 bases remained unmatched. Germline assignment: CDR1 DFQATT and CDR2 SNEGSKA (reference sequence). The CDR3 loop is CSVTSGSFPFF. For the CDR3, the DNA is TGCAGTGTTACTAGCGGGAGTTTCCCGTTCTTC.

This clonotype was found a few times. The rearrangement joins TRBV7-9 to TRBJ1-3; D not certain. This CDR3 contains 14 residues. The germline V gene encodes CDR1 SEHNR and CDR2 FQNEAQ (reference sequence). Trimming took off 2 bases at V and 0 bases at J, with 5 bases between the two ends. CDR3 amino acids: CASSLSFSGNTIYF. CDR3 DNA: TGTGCCAGCAGCTTATCTTTCTCTGGAAACACCATATATTTT.

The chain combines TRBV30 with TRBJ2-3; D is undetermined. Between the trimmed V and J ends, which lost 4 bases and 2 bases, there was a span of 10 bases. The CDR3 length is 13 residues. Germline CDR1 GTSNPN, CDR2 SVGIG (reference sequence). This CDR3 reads CAWNVLDTDTQYF. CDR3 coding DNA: TGTGCCTGGAATGTGCTGGACACAGATACGCAGTATTTT. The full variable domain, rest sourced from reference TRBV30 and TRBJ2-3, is SQTIHQWPATLVQPVGSPLSLECTVEGTSNPNLYWYRQAAGRGLQLLFYSVGIGQISSEVPQNLSASRPQDRQFILSSKKLLLSDSGFYLCAWNVLDTDTQYFGPGTRLTVL.

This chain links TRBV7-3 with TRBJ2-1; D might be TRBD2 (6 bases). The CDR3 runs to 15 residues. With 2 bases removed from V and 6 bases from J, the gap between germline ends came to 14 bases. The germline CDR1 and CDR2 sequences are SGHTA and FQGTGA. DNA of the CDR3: TGTGCCAGCAGCTTAGGGCTAGCGTTACCCAATGAGCAGTTCTTC. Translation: CASSLGLALPNEQFF. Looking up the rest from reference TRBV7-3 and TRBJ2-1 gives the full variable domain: GAGVSQTPSNKVTEKGKYVELRCDPISGHTALYWYRQSLGQGPEFLIYFQGTGAADDSGLPNDRFFAVRPEGSVSTLKIQRTERGDSAVYLCASSLGLALPNEQFFGPGTRLTVL.

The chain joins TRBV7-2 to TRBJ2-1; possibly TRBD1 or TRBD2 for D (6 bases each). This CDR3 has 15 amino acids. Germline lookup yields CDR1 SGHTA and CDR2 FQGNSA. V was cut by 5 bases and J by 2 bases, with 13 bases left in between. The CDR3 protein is CASSGGGGAYNEQFF. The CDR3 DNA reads TGTGCCAGCAGCGGAGGGGGAGGTGCCTACAATGAGCAGTTCTTC.

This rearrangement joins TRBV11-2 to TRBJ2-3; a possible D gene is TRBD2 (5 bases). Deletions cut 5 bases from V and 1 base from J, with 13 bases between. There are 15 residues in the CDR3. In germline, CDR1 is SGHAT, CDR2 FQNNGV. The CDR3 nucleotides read TGTGCCAGCAGCAGAGGGCCAAAAGGCACAGATACGCAGTATTTT. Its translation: CASSRGPKGTDTQYF.